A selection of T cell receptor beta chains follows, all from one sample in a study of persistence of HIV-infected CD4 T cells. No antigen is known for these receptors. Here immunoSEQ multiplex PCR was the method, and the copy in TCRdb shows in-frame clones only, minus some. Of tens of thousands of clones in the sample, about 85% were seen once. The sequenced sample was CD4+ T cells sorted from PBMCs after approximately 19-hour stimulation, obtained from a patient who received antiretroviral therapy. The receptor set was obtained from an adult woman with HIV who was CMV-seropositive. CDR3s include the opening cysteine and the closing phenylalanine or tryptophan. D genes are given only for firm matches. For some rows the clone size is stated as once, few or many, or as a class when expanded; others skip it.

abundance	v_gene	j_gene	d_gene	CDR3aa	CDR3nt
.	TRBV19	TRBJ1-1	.	CASTLGPRSTEAFF	TGTGCCAGTACACTGGGACCCCGAAGCACTGAAGCTTTCTTT
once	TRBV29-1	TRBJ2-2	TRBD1	CSAKQGDTGELFF	TGCAGCGCTAAACAGGGGGACACCGGGGAGCTGTTTTTT
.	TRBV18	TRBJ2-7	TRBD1	CASSPPRRTGDSYEQYF	TGTGCCAGCTCACCACCGAGAAGGACAGGGGACTCCTACGAGCAGTACTTC
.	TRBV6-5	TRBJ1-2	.	CASSYGLGSSNYGYTF	TGTGCCAGCAGTTACGGGTTGGGCAGCTCTAACTATGGCTACACCTTC
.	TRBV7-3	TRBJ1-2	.	CASSPGQHYGYTF	TGTGCCAGCAGCCCGGGGCAGCACTATGGCTACACCTTC
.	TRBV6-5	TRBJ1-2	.	CASRSPASNYGYTF	TGTGCCAGCAGAAGCCCTGCCTCTAACTATGGCTACACCTTC
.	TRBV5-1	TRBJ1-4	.	CASSLIGVEKLFF	TGCGCCAGCAGCTTGATCGGCGTTGAAAAACTGTTTTTT
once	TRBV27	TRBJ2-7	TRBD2	CASRATSVRGEQYF	TGTGCCAGCAGGGCTACTAGCGTGCGGGGCGAGCAGTACTTC
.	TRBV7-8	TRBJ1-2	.	CASSPMDSGGYTF	TGTGCCAGCAGCCCGATGGACAGCGGGGGCTACACCTTC
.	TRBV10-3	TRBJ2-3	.	CAISLGPTDTQYF	TGTGCCATCAGCCTAGGCCCCACAGATACGCAGTATTTT
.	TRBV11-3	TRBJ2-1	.	CASSPNPNEQFF	TGTGCCAGCAGCCCGAACCCAAATGAGCAGTTCTTC
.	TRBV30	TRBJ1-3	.	CAWGSKNTIYF	TGTGCCTGGGGCTCAAAAAACACCATATATTTT
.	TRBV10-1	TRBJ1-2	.	CASSAEGGFCYGYTF	TGCGCCAGCAGCGCTGAGGGGGGGTTCTGCTATGGCTACACCTTC
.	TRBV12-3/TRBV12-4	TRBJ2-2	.	CASSLRRTGELFF	TGTGCCAGCAGTTTACGACGGACCGGGGAGCTGTTTTTT
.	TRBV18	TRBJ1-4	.	CASSPRGRGRATNEKLFF	TGTGCCAGCTCACCACGGGGTAGGGGCCGGGCAACTAATGAAAAACTGTTTTTT
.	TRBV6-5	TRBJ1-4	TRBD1	CASRGGMGLFEKLFF	TGTGCCAGCAGAGGGGGCATGGGCTTGTTCGAAAAACTGTTTTTT
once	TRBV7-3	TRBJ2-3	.	CASTSGTSTDTQYF	TGTGCCAGCACCTCCGGGACATCAACAGATACGCAGTATTTT
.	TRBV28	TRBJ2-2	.	CASSFETALGDTGELFF	TGTGCCAGCAGTTTTGAGACAGCTCTTGGGGACACCGGGGAGCTGTTTTTT
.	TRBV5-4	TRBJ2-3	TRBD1	CASSLGTGVTDTQYF	TGTGCCAGCAGCTTGGGGACAGGGGTCACAGATACGCAGTATTTT
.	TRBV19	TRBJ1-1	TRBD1	CVSTVSSGTGGGSEAFF	TGTGTCAGTACCGTATCATCCGGGACAGGGGGCGGATCTGAAGCTTTCTTT
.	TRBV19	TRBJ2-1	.	CASSIASEQFF	TGTGCCAGTAGTATAGCGAGTGAGCAGTTCTTC
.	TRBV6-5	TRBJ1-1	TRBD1	CASYRGQGNTEAFF	TGTGCCAGCTACCGGGGACAGGGGAACACTGAAGCTTTCTTT
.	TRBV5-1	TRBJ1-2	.	CASSLPSGTSEYGYTF	TGCGCCAGCAGCTTGCCATCCGGGACATCGGAGTATGGCTACACCTTC
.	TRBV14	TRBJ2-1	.	CASSQLILQGRSYNEQFF	TGTGCCAGCAGCCAATTAATCTTACAAGGGAGGTCCTACAATGAGCAGTTCTTC
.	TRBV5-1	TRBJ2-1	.	CASSLGAGRYNEQFF	TGCGCCAGCAGCTTGGGGGCGGGGCGATACAATGAGCAGTTCTTC
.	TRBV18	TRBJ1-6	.	CASSRNRGAGGNSPLHF	TGTGCCAGCTCACGCAACAGAGGCGCGGGGGGGAATTCACCCCTCCACTTT
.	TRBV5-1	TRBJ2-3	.	CASSLYRGSSTDTQYF	TGCGCCAGCAGCTTGTACCGGGGTTCTAGCACAGATACGCAGTATTTT
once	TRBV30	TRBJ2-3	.	CARGEPTRQYF	TGTGCCAGGGGAGAACCGACAAGGCAGTATTTT
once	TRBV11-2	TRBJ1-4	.	CASSSRGDTRATNEKLFF	TGTGCCAGCAGCTCCCGGGGGGACACCCGTGCAACTAATGAAAAACTGTTTTTT
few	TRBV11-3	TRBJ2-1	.	CASSLDGRDMSDEQFF	TGTGCCAGCAGCTTAGATGGCAGGGACATGTCCGATGAGCAGTTCTTC
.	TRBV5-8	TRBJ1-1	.	CASSRTHGNTEAFF	TGTGCCAGCAGCAGAACGCACGGGAACACTGAAGCTTTCTTT
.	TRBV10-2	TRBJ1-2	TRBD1	CASSWDRRGDGYTF	TGCGCCAGCAGCTGGGACAGGCGGGGAGATGGCTACACCTTC
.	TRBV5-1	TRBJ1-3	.	CASSAGTSKNTIYF	TGCGCCAGCTCGGCCGGGACATCCAAAAACACCATATATTTT
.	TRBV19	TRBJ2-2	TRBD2	CASSKQLAAGTGELFF	TGTGCCAGTAGTAAGCAACTAGCGGCGGGCACCGGGGAGCTGTTTTTT
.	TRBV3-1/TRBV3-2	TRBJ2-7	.	CASSRAAGPYEQYF	TGTGCCAGCAGCCGGGCGGCGGGCCCCTACGAGCAGTACTTC
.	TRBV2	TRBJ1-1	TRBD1	CASNIGTVNTEAFF	TGTGCCAGCAATATAGGGACAGTCAACACTGAAGCTTTCTTT
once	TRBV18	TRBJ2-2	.	CASSPTATGELFF	TGTGCCAGCTCACCGACAGCCACCGGGGAGCTGTTTTTT
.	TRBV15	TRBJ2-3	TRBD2	CATSNSRGGTQYF	TGTGCCACCAGCAACTCCCGGGGGGGTACGCAGTATTTT
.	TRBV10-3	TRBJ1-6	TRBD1	CAISEDRDSPLHF	TGTGCCATCAGTGAGGACAGGGATTCACCCCTCCATTTT
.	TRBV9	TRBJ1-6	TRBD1	CASTRDRVSYNSPLHF	TGTGCCAGCACCCGGGACAGGGTGTCCTATAATTCACCCCTCCACTTT
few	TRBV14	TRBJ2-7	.	CASSFRREQYF	TGTGCCAGCAGCTTCCGGCGGGAGCAGTACTTC
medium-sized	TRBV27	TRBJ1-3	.	CASSSPGNTIYF	TGTGCCAGCAGTTCCCCTGGAAACACCATATATTTT
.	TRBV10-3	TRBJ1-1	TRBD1	CAISVDRGFGEAFF	TGTGCCATCAGTGTCGACAGGGGGTTTGGTGAAGCTTTCTTT
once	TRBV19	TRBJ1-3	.	CASSFRGRRENTIYF	TGTGCCAGTAGTTTCCGGGGTCGCCGGGAAAACACCATATATTTT
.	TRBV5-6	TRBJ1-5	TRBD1	CASSWGQLNQPQHF	TGTGCCAGCAGCTGGGGACAGCTCAATCAGCCCCAGCATTTT
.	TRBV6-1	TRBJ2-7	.	CASSDLTTMESEQYF	TGTGCCAGCAGTGACCTGACCACAATGGAGTCCGAGCAGTACTTC
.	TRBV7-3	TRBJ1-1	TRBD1	CASSPSTGSTEAFF	TGTGCCAGCAGCCCCTCGACAGGGAGCACTGAAGCTTTCTTT
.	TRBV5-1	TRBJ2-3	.	CASSFQDPASTDTQYF	TGCGCCAGCAGCTTCCAGGATCCAGCTAGCACAGATACGCAGTATTTT
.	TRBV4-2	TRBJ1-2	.	CASSPGGQRYGYTF	TGTGCCAGCAGCCCGGGGGGTCAGAGATATGGCTACACCTTC
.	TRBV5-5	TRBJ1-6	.	CASSTQGDSPLHF	TGTGCCAGCAGCACCCAGGGTGATTCACCCCTCCACTTT
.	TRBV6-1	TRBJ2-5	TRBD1	CASSGETGAVRETQYF	TGTGCCAGCAGTGGAGAGACAGGGGCGGTGCGAGAGACCCAGTACTTC
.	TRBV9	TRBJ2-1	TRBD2	CASSRAGGGNEQFF	TGTGCCAGCAGCCGAGCGGGCGGGGGCAATGAGCAGTTCTTC
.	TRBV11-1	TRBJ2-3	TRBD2	CASSKGRVEDTQYF	TGTGCCAGCAGCAAAGGGAGGGTAGAAGATACGCAGTATTTT